The 6 T cell receptor beta chains below come from one sample, sequenced in a study of T-cell memory formation after mild COVID-19. TCRdb reprocessed the 5' RACE reads with MiXCR, giving one entry per CDR3 protein. Among roughly 550,000 distinct CDR3 sequences listed, around 21% were seen once. Input material: PBMCs or a T cell subset sorted from them (not recorded which). The receptors come from an adult woman who had mild COVID-19 (a few samples of this study predate the infection). Cell type and time point are not known.

This clonotype showed up just a few times. This chain connects TRBV7-2 to TRBJ1-1; D gene ambiguous. The germline V gene encodes CDR1 SGHTA and CDR2 FQGNSA. The V gene lost 1 base and the J gene lost 6 bases, with 6 bases spanning the gap. The CDR3 is 12 residues long. CDR3 protein: CASSLDLAEAFF. Written as DNA, the CDR3 is TGTGCCAGCAGCTTAGATCTCGCTGAAGCTTTCTTT.

The chain employs TRBV7-8 and TRBJ2-1, with 10 bases fitting TRBD2. The ends lost 5 bases at V and 2 bases at J; junction bases unmatched: 3. Germline assignment: CDR1 SGHVS and CDR2 FQNEAQ. This CDR3 has 15 amino acids. The CDR3 region is CASSRSGGPYNEQFF. The CDR3 DNA reads as TGTGCCAGCAGCCGTAGCGGGGGGCCCTACAATGAGCAGTTCTTC.

The genes are TRBV7-9 and TRBJ1-2; D is possibly TRBD1 (5 bases). V lost 5 bases, J lost 7 bases, and 14 bases lay in between. The V gene's germline CDR1 is SEHNR and CDR2 FQNEAQ (reference sequence). The CDR3 totals 13 residues. The CDR3 sequence: CASSRLGGSGYTF. In DNA form, the CDR3 reads TGTGCCAGCAGCCGCCTGGGGGGATCTGGCTACACCTTC.

The table lists this clonotype with a few counts. The chain combines TRBV5-1 with TRBJ2-5; 8 nucleotides line up with TRBD1. The germline V gene encodes CDR1 SGHRS and CDR2 YFSETQ. CDR3 length equals 16 residues. V dropped 1 base and J dropped 4; count of bases not matched to a gene: 9. The CDR3 spells CASSLWQGAGRETQYF. CDR3 DNA: TGCGCCAGCAGCTTGTGGCAGGGGGCAGGTCGAGAGACCCAGTACTTC.

This clonotype was seen a few times. This chain uses TRBV12-3 or TRBV12-4 with TRBJ2-1; tentatively, D is TRBD1 (6 bases). This CDR3 contains 15 residues. V dropped 5 bases and J dropped 7 bases, with 18 bases sitting between them. The CDR3: CASSPRGLALNEQFF. In DNA, the CDR3 is TGTGCCAGCAGTCCCAGGGGTTTGGCCCTTAATGAGCAGTTCTTC.

This clonotype has just one count. The junction shows a germline mismatch at one end, possibly a read error. CDR3 residues: CASSLYWGRDESHF. The DNA of the CDR3 is TGCGCCAGCAGCCTATACTGGGGGAGGGACGAGAGTCACTTC. The V call is TRBV5-1, the J call TRBJ2-1; 7 nucleotides line up with TRBD2. CDR1 SGHRS and CDR2 YFSETQ come from the germline V gene. This CDR3 is 14 amino acids long.